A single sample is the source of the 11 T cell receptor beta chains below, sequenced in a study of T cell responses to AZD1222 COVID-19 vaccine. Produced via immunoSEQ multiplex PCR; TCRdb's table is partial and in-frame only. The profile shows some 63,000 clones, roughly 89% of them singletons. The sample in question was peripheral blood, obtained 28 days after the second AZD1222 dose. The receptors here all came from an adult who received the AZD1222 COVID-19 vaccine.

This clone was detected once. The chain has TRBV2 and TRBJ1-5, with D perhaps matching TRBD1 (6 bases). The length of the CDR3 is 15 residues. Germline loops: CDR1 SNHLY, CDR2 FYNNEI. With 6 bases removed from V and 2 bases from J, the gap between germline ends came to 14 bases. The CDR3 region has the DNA TGTGCCAGCAGCCCGGTGGACAGCCGCAATCAGCCCCAGCATTTT. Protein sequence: CASSPVDSRNQPQHF.

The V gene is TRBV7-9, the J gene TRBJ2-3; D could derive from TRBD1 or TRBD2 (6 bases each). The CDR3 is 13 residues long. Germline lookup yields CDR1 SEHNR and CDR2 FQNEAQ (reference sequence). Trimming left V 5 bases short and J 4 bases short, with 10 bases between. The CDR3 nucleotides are TGTGCCAGCAGCCCACGGGGGCCAGATACGCAGTATTTT. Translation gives CASSPRGPDTQYF.

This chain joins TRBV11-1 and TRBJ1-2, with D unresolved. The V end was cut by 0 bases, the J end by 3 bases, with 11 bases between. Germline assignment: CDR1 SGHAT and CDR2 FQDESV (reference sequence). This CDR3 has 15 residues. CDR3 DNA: TGTGCCAGCAGCTTAGCCCCCGATCGGGACTATGGCTACACCTTC. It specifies CASSLAPDRDYGYTF.

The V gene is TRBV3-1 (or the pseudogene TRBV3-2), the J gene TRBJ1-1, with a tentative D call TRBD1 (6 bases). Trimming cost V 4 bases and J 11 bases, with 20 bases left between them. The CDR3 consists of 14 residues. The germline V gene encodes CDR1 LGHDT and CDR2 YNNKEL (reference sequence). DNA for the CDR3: TGTGCCAGCAGCCCACCCCGACAGGCGGCGTGGGCTTTCTTT. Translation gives CASSPPRQAAWAFF.

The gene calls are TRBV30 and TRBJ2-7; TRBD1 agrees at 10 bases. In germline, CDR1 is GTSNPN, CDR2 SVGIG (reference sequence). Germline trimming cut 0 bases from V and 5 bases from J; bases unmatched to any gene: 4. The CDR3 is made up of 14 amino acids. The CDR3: CAWSVGTGVDEQYF. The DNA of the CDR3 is TGTGCCTGGAGTGTAGGGACAGGGGTGGACGAGCAGTACTTC.

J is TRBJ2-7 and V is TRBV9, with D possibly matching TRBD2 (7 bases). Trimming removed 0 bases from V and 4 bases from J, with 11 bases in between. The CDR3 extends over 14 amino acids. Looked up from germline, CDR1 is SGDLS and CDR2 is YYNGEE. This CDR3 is CASSVAGRGYEQYF. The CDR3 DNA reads TGTGCCAGCAGCGTAGCTGGGAGGGGGTACGAGCAGTACTTC.

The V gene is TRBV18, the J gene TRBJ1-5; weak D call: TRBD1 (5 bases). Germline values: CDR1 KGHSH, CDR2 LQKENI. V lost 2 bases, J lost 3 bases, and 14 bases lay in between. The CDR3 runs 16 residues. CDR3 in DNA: TGTGCCAGCTCACCAGGGGCATATAGAGACAATCAGCCCCAGCATTTT. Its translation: CASSPGAYRDNQPQHF.

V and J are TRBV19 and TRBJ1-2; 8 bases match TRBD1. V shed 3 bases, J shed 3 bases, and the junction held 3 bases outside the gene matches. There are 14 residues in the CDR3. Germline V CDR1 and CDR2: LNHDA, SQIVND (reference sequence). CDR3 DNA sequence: TGTGCCAGTAGTATCCCGACAGGGGACTATGGCTACACCTTC. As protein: CASSIPTGDYGYTF.

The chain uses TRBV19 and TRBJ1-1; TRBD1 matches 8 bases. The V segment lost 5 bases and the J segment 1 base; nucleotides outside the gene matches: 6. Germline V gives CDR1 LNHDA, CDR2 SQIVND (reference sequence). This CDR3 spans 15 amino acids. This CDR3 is CASSSRTGWNTEAFF. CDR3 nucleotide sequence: TGTGCCAGTAGTTCGCGGACAGGGTGGAACACTGAAGCTTTCTTT. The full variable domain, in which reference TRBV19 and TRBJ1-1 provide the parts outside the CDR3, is DGGITQSPKYLFRKEGQNVTLSCEQNLNHDAMYWYRQDPGQGLRLIYYSQIVNDFQKGDIAEGYSVSREKKESFPLTVTSAQKNPTAFYLCASSSRTGWNTEAFFGQGTRLTVV.

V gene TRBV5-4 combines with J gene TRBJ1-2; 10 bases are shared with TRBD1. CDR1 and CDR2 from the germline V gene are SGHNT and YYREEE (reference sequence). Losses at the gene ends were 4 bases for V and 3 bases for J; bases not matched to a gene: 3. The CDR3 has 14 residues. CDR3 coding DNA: TGTGCCAGCAGCCCCGGACAGGGGGACTATGGCTACACCTTC. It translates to CASSPGQGDYGYTF.

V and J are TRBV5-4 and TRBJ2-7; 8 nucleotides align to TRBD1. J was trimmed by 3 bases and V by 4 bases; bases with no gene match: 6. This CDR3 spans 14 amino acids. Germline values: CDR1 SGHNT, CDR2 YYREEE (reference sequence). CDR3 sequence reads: CASSQDRVFYEQYF. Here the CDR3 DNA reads TGTGCCAGCAGCCAGGACAGGGTATTCTACGAGCAGTACTTC.